A selection of T cell receptor beta chains follows, all from one sample in a study of blood T cell repertoires in COVID-19. The data were produced by immunoSEQ multiplex PCR, yet TCRdb's version contains in-frame clones alone and is incomplete. The table has some 270,000 clones, more than 65% seen once. The specimen sequenced was PBMCs or T cells enriched from blood (not recorded which). Receptors were obtained from a man in his fifties who had recovered from COVID-19. Each CDR3 is given with its conserved first and last residue.

v_gene | CDR3aa
TRBV9 | CASSASWAGGVYNEQFF
TRBV13 | CASSSDRGTYEQYF
TRBV5-6 | CASSSRDSTLFYYGYTF
TRBV5-4 | CASRPGVYEQYF
TRBV3-1/TRBV3-2 | CASSQEASGNTIYF
TRBV19 | CASSGGGETSGSWNEQFF
TRBV4-2 | CASSQVAGRTDTQYF
TRBV6-6 | CASEPGGPYTQYF
TRBV12-3/TRBV12-4 | CASSPRGAYGYTF
TRBV5-4 | CASSFGQGLSMVYGYTF
TRBV11-2 | CASSLGQGLNTEAFF
TRBV5-1 | CASSFGGNTDTQYF
TRBV19 | CASSPGTGQGNGYTF
TRBV3-1/TRBV3-2 | CASSQTGQALGANVLTF
TRBV9 | CASSAQGAIPDTQYF
TRBV5-1 | CASSPGRGLTATNEKLFF
TRBV4-2 | CASSQDRRDPYNEQFF
TRBV5-5 | CASSWSLFTDTQYF
TRBV5-1 | CASSLFVGHYEQYF
TRBV4-3 | CASSHRDKTYEQYF
TRBV14 | CASSPSRDRGQEQFF
TRBV9 | CASSLGGTLRGYTF
TRBV6-2/TRBV6-3 | CASSSTGTNNSPLHF
TRBV2 | CASSEGVRGRNQPQHF
TRBV7-2 | CASSLRSTNEKLFF
TRBV7-2 | CASSLVPDYSYEQYF
TRBV6-1 | CASSEATNLAYEQYF
TRBV10-3 | CAISLTATSSTGELFF
TRBV20-1 | CSAAYQETQYF
TRBV3-1/TRBV3-2 | CASSLRQGRVETQYF
TRBV18 | CASSRRTTDDQPQHF
TRBV18 | CASSLLGAGGQETQYF
TRBV5-6 | CASRDGTGFEQYF
TRBV5-1 | CASSYRDEQYF
TRBV30 | CAWSQGSYNEQFF
TRBV5-1 | CASSLVARARQETQYF
TRBV10-2 | CASSRGYEQYF
TRBV6-5 | CASILQVATGELFF
TRBV9 | CASSGGASGTHEQFF
TRBV9 | CASSGPGRETEAFF
TRBV28 | CASSAPGQGPEAFF
TRBV7-3 | CASSRSSGNNNEQFF
TRBV7-8 | CASSFYVSRGNDEQYF
TRBV5-1 | CASSLGLGGLLESLHF
TRBV4-3 | CASSQDLGGRGTEAFF
TRBV23-1 | CASSQSGDCAGVSHEQYF
TRBV7-7 | CASSLGPSTGHSGNTIYF
TRBV7-2 | CASSYQLGFANEQFF
TRBV15 | CATSRGGDGNQPQHF
TRBV5-4 | CASSLKSSGRAADTQYF
TRBV18 | CASSRGGNTEAFF
TRBV27 | CASAHLSGRPVGHEQYF